Sequencing of this TCR beta chain was carried out in a study of blood T cell repertoires in COVID-19. This CDR3 contains 19 residues. Trimming removed 2 bases from V and 0 bases from J; junction bases left unmatched: 12. The V gene's germline CDR1 is SGHRS and CDR2 YFSETQ. Clones were read by immunoSEQ multiplex PCR, and TCRdb kept only the in-frame ones, dropping some. The sample lists fewer than 350,000 clones; about 90% were seen once. This clone showed up just once. This sequence originates from a woman aged 25 to 39 with acute COVID-19. Sequenced sample: PBMCs or T cells enriched from blood (not recorded which). The V and J genes are TRBV5-1 and TRBJ2-7; 12 positions match TRBD1. The CDR3 DNA is TGCGCCAGCAGCTTAATACCGGGACAGGGGGCTCTTACCTCCTACGAGCAGTACTTC. It specifies CASSLIPGQGALTSYEQYF.